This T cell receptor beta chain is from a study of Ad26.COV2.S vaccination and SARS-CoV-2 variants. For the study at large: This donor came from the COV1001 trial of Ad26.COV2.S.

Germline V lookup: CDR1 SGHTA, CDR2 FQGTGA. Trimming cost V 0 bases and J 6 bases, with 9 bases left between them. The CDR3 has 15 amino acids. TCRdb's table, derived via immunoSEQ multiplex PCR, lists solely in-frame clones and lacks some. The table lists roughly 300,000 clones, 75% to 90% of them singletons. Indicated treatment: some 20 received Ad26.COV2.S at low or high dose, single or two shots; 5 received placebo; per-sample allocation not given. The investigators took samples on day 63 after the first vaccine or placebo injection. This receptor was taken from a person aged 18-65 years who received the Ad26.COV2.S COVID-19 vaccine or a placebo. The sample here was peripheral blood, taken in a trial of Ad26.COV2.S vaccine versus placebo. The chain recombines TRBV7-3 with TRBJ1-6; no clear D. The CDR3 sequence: CASSLTKAGNSPLHF. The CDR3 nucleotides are TGTGCCAGCAGCTTAACGAAGGCGGGTAATTCACCCCTCCACTTT. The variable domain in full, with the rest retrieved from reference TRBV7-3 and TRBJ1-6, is GAGVSQTPSNKVTEKGKYVELRCDPISGHTALYWYRQSLGQGPEFLIYFQGTGAADDSGLPNDRFFAVRPEGSVSTLKIQRTERGDSAVYLCASSLTKAGNSPLHFGNGTRLTVT.